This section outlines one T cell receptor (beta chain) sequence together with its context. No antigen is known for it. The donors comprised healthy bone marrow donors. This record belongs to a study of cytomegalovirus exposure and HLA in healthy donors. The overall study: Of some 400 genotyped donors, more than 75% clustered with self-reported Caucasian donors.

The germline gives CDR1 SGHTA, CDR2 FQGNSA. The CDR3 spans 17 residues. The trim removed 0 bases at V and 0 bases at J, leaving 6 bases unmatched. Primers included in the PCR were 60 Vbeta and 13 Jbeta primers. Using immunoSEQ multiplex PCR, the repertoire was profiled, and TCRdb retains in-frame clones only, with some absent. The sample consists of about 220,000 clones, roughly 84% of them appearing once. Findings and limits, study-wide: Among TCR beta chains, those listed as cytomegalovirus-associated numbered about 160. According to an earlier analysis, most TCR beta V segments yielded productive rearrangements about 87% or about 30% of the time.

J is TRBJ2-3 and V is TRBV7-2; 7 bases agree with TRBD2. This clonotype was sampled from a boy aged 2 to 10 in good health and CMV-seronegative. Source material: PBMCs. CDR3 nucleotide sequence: TGTGCCAGCAGCTTAGCGCAAGAAGCGGGAAGCACAGATACGCAGTATTTT. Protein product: CASSLAQEAGSTDTQYF. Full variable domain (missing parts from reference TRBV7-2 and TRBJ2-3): GAGVSQSPSNKVTEKGKDVELRCDPISGHTALYWYRQSLGQGLEFLIYFQGNSAPDKSGLPSDRFSAERTGGSVSTLTIQRTQQEDSAVYLCASSLAQEAGSTDTQYFGPGTRLTVL.